This T cell receptor beta chain was recorded in a study of blood T cell repertoires in COVID-19. Study as a whole: Researchers got acute and convalescent COVID-19 samples from the United States, Italy and Spain. In each case, the material was cDNA or gDNA derived from T cells, B-cell-depleted T cells, or PBMCs.

Profiled with immunoSEQ multiplex PCR; TCRdb holds only in-frame clones, not every one. The data contain about 44,000 clones, more than 70% of them singletons. In germline, CDR1 is SGHTA, CDR2 FQGNSA. The CDR3 runs 13 residues. Trimming took off 5 bases at V and 1 base at J, with 6 bases between the two ends. Sequenced: peripheral blood. The chain couples TRBV7-2 to TRBJ1-5, with D unresolved. The clonotype originates from a woman aged 70-85 years with acute or convalescent COVID-19. The CDR3 here is CASSRGSNQPQHF. The CDR3 DNA reads TGTGCCAGCAGCCGAGGAAGCAATCAGCCCCAGCATTTT.